Listed below are T cell receptor beta chains from one sample, sequenced in a study of CD8 T cells in Susac syndrome. One entry per CDR3 protein, called by TCRdb with MiXCR from the immunoSEQ multiplex PCR reads. The table shows roughly 180,000 distinct CDR3 sequences, with about 93% occurring only once. Sequencing was done on a sample of CD4+ T cells from PBMCs. The receptors originated from a human donor with Susac syndrome. Both conserved end residues are part of each CDR3. A D gene is named only where the DNA matches it firmly.

v_gene	d_gene	j_gene	CDR3aa
TRBV11-2	TRBD1	TRBJ2-7	CASSLAGTGGEQYF
TRBV29-1	.	TRBJ2-7	CSVGQRQTYEQYF
TRBV20-1	TRBD2	TRBJ2-1	CSARSVAGGAYNEQFF
TRBV29-1	.	TRBJ1-1	CSCRALGAYTEAFF
TRBV28	.	TRBJ1-5	CASSLFGTPNQPQHF
TRBV7-9	.	TRBJ2-3	CASSLAMWEEQYF
TRBV15	.	TRBJ2-2	CATSRETGLGTGELFF
TRBV9	.	TRBJ1-1	CASRPTMNTEAFF
TRBV4-2	TRBD1	TRBJ1-4	CASSQPRTGDGEKLFF
TRBV12-3/TRBV12-4	.	TRBJ1-1	CASSLGENTEAFF
TRBV29-1	TRBD1	TRBJ1-5	CSVTQGPFNQPQHF
TRBV7-2	TRBD2	TRBJ2-2	CASSFSSGSWTGELFF
TRBV7-2	.	TRBJ2-5	CASSLALWAETQYF
TRBV29-1	.	TRBJ1-3	CSVEDPLSGNTIYF
TRBV5-6	TRBD1	TRBJ1-2	CASSSIGQGGDIYGYTF
TRBV19	.	TRBJ1-5	CASSTGQLNQPQHF
TRBV6-5	TRBD1	TRBJ2-7	CASSGTGGTPYEQYF
TRBV7-9	.	TRBJ1-4	CASTRSRATNEKLFF
TRBV30	.	TRBJ2-7	CAWSVQGIPYEQYF
TRBV20-1	.	TRBJ2-3	CSAADIGFTDTQYF
TRBV4-1	TRBD2	TRBJ2-7	CASSHMQLADYEQYF
TRBV19	.	TRBJ2-7	CASSISENSYEQYF